Listed below are T cell receptor beta chains from one sample, sequenced in a study of blood T cell repertoires in COVID-19. The table came from immunoSEQ multiplex PCR; TCRdb's copy has only in-frame clones and leaves some out. This table holds 180,000 or so clones, roughly nine tenths found once. The sequencing sample was made of peripheral blood. All receptors derive from a man aged 18 to 29 with acute or convalescent COVID-19. CDR3s include the opening cysteine and the closing phenylalanine or tryptophan. Each record gives: J gene, clone size, CDR3 length, D gene, V gene, CDR3 protein, CDR3 DNA. The D gene is left open where the match is weak. Only some rows state a clone size, as once, few, many or a class for expanded clones.

>TRBJ1-6|NA|14|NA|TRBV18
CASSPDRSNSPLHF
TGTGCCAGCTCGCCAGACAGGAGTAATTCACCCCTCCACTTT
>TRBJ1-2|NA|16|TRBD1|TRBV4-1
CASSQPGQGSGYGYTF
TGCGCCAGCAGCCAACCGGGACAGGGTTCGGGCTATGGCTACACCTTC
>TRBJ1-5|NA|12|NA|TRBV19
CASSHWNQPQHF
TGTGCCAGTAGTCACTGGAATCAGCCCCAGCATTTT
>TRBJ2-3|NA|15|NA|TRBV6-5
CASSYSPRVGDTQYF
TGTGCCAGCAGTTACTCCCCGCGGGTTGGAGATACGCAGTATTTT
>TRBJ2-3|NA|15|TRBD1|TRBV5-1
CASSLDGTGGDTQYF
TGCGCCAGCAGCCTGGACGGGACAGGCGGAGATACGCAGTATTTT
>TRBJ1-2|NA|12|NA|TRBV27
CASRTGFEGYTF
TGTGCCAGCAGGACAGGTTTCGAAGGCTACACCTTC
>TRBJ2-5|NA|14|NA|TRBV5-1
CASSLAQRRETQYF
TGCGCCAGCAGCTTGGCTCAGAGGCGGGAGACCCAGTACTTC
>TRBJ1-1|few|12|NA|TRBV19
CASSYGNTEAFF
TGTGCCAGTAGTTACGGGAACACTGAAGCTTTCTTT
>TRBJ1-5|NA|16|NA|TRBV2
CASSEVDLSWAQPQHF
TGTGCCAGCAGTGAAGTGGATCTGAGTTGGGCGCAGCCCCAGCATTTT
>TRBJ2-3|NA|17|TRBD2|TRBV4-2
CASSQGTSGGSVDTQYF
TGTGCCAGCAGCCAGGGGACTAGCGGGGGCTCCGTAGATACGCAGTATTTT
>TRBJ2-1|NA|13|NA|TRBV4-1
CASSQTGSNEQFF
TGCGCCAGCAGCCAAACGGGGAGCAATGAGCAGTTCTTC
>TRBJ1-3|NA|13|NA|TRBV19
CASSITAGNTIYF
TGTGCCAGTAGTATAACGGCTGGAAACACCATATATTTT
>TRBJ1-6|NA|15|TRBD1|TRBV19
CASTSVGQGGSPLHF
TGTGCCAGTACCTCGGTGGGACAGGGAGGTTCACCCCTCCACTTT
>TRBJ2-5|NA|15|TRBD2|TRBV7-3
CASSPGQRGVETQYF
TGTGCCAGCAGCCCCGGCCAGCGGGGTGTGGAGACCCAGTACTTC
>TRBJ2-7|once|14|TRBD1|TRBV5-1
CASSLTGGGNEQYF
TGCGCCAGCAGCTTGACAGGGGGCGGCAATGAGCAGTACTTC